The clone carrying this T cell receptor beta chain was observed a few times. Its antigen is currently unknown. What was sequenced were expressed TCRB transcripts, since all of the isolated RNA had been reverse transcribed. Samples of naive, central memory and regulatory T cells yielded a mean of approximately 3.9 million reads. Only in-frame clones appear in the TCRdb table, and some are missing; sequencing was by immunoSEQ multiplex PCR. The data hold about 230,000 clones, with 16% observed a single time. This sample is drawn from a study of beta chain features in type 1 diabetes. Study outcomes and limitations: Short templates might get an advantage during PCR, and this would be equal in patients and controls. TCRB repertoires of naive, central memory and Treg cells appeared more similar among patients than among healthy donors. Still unanswered here is whether HLA type influences TCRB rearrangement. Across all four CD4+ subsets, people with type 1 diabetes showed modestly shorter TCRB CDR3s.

CDR1 and CDR2 from the germline V gene are SEHNR and FQNEAQ (reference sequence). The CDR3 spans 16 residues. V was clipped by 5 bases and J by 9 bases; unmatched bases: 9. The sample consisted of naive CD4+ T cells from blood. V usage is TRBV7-9 and J usage is TRBJ2-1; 14 nucleotides align to TRBD2. This clonotype originated in a man younger than 40 with type 1 diabetes. The CDR3 protein is CASSEGTSGRGSEQFF. The CDR3 bases are TGTGCCAGCAGCGAAGGGACTAGCGGGAGAGGAAGTGAGCAGTTCTTC.